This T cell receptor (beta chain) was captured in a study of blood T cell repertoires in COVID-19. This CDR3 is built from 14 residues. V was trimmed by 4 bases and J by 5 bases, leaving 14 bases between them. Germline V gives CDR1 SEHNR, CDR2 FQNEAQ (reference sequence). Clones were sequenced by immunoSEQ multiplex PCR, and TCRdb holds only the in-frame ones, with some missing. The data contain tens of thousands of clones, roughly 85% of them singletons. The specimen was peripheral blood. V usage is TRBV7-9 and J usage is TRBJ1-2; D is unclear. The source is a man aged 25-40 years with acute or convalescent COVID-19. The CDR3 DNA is TGTGCCAGCAGCTCAACGAGGTACCAGTATGGCTACACCTTC. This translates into CASSSTRYQYGYTF. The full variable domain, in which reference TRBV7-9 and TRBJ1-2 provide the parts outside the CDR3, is DTGVSQNPRHKITKRGQNVTFRCDPISEHNRLYWYRQTLGQGPEFLTYFQNEAQLEKSRLLSDRFSAERPKGSFSTLEIQRTEQGDSAMYLCASSSTRYQYGYTFGSGTRLTVV.